This T cell receptor (beta chain) stems from a study of blood T cell repertoires in COVID-19. The CDR3 is made up of 15 amino acids. CDR1 is SGHVS, CDR2 FNYEAQ, per germline. Trimming left V 1 base short and J 1 base short, with 10 bases between. Measured with immunoSEQ multiplex PCR; TCRdb has only the in-frame clones, and not every one. The sample yields under 150,000 clones, approximately 73% seen once. The chain combines TRBV7-6 with TRBJ2-5; a weak D match, TRBD2 (5 bases). Specimen: peripheral blood. The source of this sequence is a man aged 60 to 75 with acute or convalescent COVID-19. CDR3 in amino acids: CASSLGNGIQETQYF. CDR3 nucleotide sequence: TGTGCCAGCAGCTTAGGAAACGGGATCCAAGAGACCCAGTACTTC.